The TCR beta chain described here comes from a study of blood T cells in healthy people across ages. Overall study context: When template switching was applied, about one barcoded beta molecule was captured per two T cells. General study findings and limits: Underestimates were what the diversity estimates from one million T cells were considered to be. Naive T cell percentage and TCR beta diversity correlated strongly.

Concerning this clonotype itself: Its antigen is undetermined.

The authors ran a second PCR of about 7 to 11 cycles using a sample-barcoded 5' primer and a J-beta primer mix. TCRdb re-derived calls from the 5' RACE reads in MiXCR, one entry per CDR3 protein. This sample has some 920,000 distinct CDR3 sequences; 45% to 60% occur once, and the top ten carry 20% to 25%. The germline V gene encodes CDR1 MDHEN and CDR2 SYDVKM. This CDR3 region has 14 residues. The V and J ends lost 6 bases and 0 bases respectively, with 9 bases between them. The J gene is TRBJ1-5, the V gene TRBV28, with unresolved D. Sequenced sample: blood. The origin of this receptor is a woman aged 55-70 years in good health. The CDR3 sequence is CASSDGYSNQPQHF. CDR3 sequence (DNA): TGTGCCAGCAGCGACGGGTATAGCAATCAGCCCCAGCATTTT.